This is a list of T cell receptor beta chains from one sample in a study of monozygotic twins with cystic fibrosis. Produced via immunoSEQ multiplex PCR; TCRdb's table is partial and in-frame only. The repertoire holds about 16,000 clones, with 90% to 97% as singletons. The source material was blood. Receptors were obtained from a girl aged 2 to 10 with cystic fibrosis. Each CDR3 is given with its conserved first and last residue.

v_call	j_call	cdr3_aa
TRBV5-1	TRBJ2-7	CASSLDGSTGYEQYF
TRBV11-2	TRBJ1-3	CASSLMLGNGNTIYF
TRBV4-3	TRBJ1-3	CASSQKPGQGAFSGNTIYF
TRBV5-6	TRBJ1-5	CASSLNQGQGLRQPQHF
TRBV6-6	TRBJ2-7	CASSRPAGYSYEQYF
TRBV5-4	TRBJ2-7	CASSLGGQGYEQYF
TRBV5-4	TRBJ1-4	CASSSDRGYEKLFF
TRBV4-3	TRBJ1-2	CASSPLGHEGYTF
TRBV6-1	TRBJ2-5	CASSVSRDSGWWETQYF
TRBV25-1	TRBJ2-3	CASSEISGSTDTQYF
TRBV4-1	TRBJ1-2	CASSPGYTF
TRBV6-5	TRBJ2-7	CASSYSGGEQYF
TRBV6-6	TRBJ2-7	CASRYTGGEQYF
TRBV20-1	TRBJ2-2	CSEAGELFF
TRBV5-6	TRBJ2-3	CASSVLGDTQYF
TRBV19	TRBJ1-1	CASSDGGSHTEAFF
TRBV4-1	TRBJ2-7	CASSLSWGSSYEQYF
TRBV6-6	TRBJ2-7	CASYRGVYEQYF
TRBV5-8	TRBJ2-3	CASSLVTVTDTQYF
TRBV10-3	TRBJ1-3	CAILDRLGNTIYF
TRBV19	TRBJ2-3	CASTGSSGGADTQYF
TRBV2	TRBJ2-4	CASSALLWTGGNVNIQYF
TRBV27	TRBJ1-2	CASSFAGWGYGYTF
TRBV7-2	TRBJ2-1	CASSPSQLAAVYNEQFF
TRBV4-3	TRBJ2-1	CASSQVAGLTYNEQFF
TRBV6-5	TRBJ1-2	CASSYSRNYGYTF
TRBV2	TRBJ2-5	CASKAQRGNEETQYF
TRBV28	TRBJ1-4	CASSLSGGNEKLFF
TRBV6-1	TRBJ1-2	CASSDLGYGYTF
TRBV4-3	TRBJ1-2	CASSQARGREYGYTF
TRBV2	TRBJ1-3	CASSVFEGVGNTIYF
TRBV2	TRBJ2-2	CASMLAHGELFF
TRBV7-6	TRBJ2-7	CASSGRGAPYEQYF
TRBV13	TRBJ2-1	CASSSGLADNNEQFF
TRBV19	TRBJ2-7	CASSNLGTSGDTYEQYF
TRBV5-1	TRBJ1-1	CASSLVYRSTNTEAFF
TRBV6-5	TRBJ1-1	CASSYTGQNTEAFF
TRBV6-5	TRBJ2-1	CASSSSLAGGPNEQFF
TRBV29-1	TRBJ2-5	CSGAWDRGTETQYF
TRBV18	TRBJ2-5	CAGRGGGPQETQYF
TRBV11-2	TRBJ2-7	CASSFQSGGPYEQYF
TRBV19	TRBJ1-5	CASSILRPSNQPQHF
TRBV7-9	TRBJ1-5	CASSLDWGTDLHSNQPQHF
TRBV4-3	TRBJ2-7	CASSQDFAPAPKTATYEQYF
TRBV9	TRBJ2-1	CASSVATYNEQFF
TRBV2	TRBJ1-1	CASSENRGVAEAFF
TRBV15	TRBJ2-3	CATSRDPPGTDTQYF
TRBV7-6	TRBJ1-3	CASSLAASGFVNTIYF
TRBV10-2	TRBJ2-5	CASSIGETQYF
TRBV5-1	TRBJ1-2	CASSLSRRTGGYAGYTF
TRBV7-9	TRBJ1-2	CASSKGRNYGYTF
TRBV28	TRBJ1-6	CASSFLGSYNSPLHF
TRBV6-6	TRBJ1-6	CASSGNSPLHF
TRBV15	TRBJ2-7	CATRTGYEQYF
TRBV19	TRBJ1-1	CASSALGGGIMSTEAFF
TRBV7-9	TRBJ1-5	CASRLETGGETYSNQPQHF
TRBV18	TRBJ1-6	CASSPNDREGNSPLHF